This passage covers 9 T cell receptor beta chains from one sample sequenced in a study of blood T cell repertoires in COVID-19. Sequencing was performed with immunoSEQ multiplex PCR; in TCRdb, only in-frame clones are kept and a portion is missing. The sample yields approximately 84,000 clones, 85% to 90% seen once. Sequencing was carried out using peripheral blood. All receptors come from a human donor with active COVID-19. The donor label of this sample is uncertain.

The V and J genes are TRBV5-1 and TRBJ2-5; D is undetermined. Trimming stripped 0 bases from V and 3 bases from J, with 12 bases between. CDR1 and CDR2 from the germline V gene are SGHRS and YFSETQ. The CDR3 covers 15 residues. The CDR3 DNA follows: TGCGCCAGCAGCTTGGGGAGTCGGTCAGAAGAGACCCAGTACTTC. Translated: CASSLGSRSEETQYF.

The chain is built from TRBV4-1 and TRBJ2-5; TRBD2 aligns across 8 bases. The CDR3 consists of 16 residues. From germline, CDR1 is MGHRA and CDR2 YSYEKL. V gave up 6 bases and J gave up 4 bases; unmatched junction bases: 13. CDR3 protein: CASSYSSGGLRETQYF. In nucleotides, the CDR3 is TGCGCCAGCAGTTACTCCTCGGGGGGGCTACGAGAGACCCAGTACTTC.

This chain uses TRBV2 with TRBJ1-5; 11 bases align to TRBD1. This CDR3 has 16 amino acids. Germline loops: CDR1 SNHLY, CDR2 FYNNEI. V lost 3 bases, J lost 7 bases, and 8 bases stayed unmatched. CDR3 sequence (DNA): TGTGCCAGCAGTGATGTAGGACAGGGGGCAAGGCAGCCCCAGCATTTT. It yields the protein CASSDVGQGARQPQHF. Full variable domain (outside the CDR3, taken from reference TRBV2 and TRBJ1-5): EPEVTQTPSHQVTQMGQEVILRCVPISNHLYFYWYRQILGQKVEFLVSFYNNEISEKSEIFDDQFSVERPDGSNFTLKIRSTKLEDSAMYFCASSDVGQGARQPQHFGDGTRLSIL.

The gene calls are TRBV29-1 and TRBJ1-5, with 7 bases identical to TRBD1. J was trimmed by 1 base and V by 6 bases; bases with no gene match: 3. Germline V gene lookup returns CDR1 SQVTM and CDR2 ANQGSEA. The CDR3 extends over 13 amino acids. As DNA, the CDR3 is TGCAGCGTCGCACAGGGGAGCAATCAGCCCCAGCATTTT. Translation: CSVAQGSNQPQHF.

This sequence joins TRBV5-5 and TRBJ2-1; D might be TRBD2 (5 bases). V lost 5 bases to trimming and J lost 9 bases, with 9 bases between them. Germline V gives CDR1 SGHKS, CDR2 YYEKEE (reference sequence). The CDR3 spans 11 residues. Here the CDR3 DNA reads TGTGCCAGCAGTCCTAGCAGTGAGCAGTTCTTC. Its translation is CASSPSSEQFF.

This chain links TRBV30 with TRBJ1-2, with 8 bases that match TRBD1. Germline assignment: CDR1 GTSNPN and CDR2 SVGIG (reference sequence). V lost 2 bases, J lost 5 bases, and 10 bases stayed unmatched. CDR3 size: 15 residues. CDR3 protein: CAWSLPQGGLYGYTF. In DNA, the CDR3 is TGTGCCTGGAGTCTCCCACAGGGGGGCTTATATGGCTACACCTTC.

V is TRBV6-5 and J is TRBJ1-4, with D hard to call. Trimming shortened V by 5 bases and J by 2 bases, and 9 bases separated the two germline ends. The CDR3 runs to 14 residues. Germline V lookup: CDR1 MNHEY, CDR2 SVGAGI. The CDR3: CASSTSRTNEKLFF. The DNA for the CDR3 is TGTGCCAGCAGTACATCGAGGACTAATGAAAAACTGTTTTTT.

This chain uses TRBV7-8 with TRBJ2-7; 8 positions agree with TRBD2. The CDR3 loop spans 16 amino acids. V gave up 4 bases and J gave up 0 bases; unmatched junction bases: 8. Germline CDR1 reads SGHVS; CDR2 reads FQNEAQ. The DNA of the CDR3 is TGTGCCAGCAGCTCCAGGGACGGGGGGGACTCCTACGAGCAGTACTTC. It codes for CASSSRDGGDSYEQYF.

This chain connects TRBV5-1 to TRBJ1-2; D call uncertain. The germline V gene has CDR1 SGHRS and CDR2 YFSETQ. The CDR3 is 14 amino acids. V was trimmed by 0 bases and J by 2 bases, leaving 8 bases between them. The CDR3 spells CASSLAGYNYGYTF. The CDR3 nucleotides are TGCGCCAGCAGCTTGGCAGGATACAACTATGGCTACACCTTC.